This T cell receptor beta chain appears in the sequencing data of a study of CD8+ T cells in alopecia areata. Overall study: Treatment of the treated patients consisted of oral tofacitinib, 5 to 10 mg twice daily.

The CDR3 is made up of 15 amino acids. Germline lookup yields CDR1 LNHNV and CDR2 YYDKDF (reference sequence). The V gene lost 4 bases and the J gene lost 2 bases, with 13 bases spanning the gap. The treatment: oral pan-JAK inhibitor, 5-10 mg twice daily. Researchers gathered lesional scalp punch biopsies and peripheral blood from patients with alopecia areata. Following RNA extraction, reverse transcription yielded cDNA that acted as the sequencing template. Assay: immunoSEQ multiplex PCR; the TCRdb copy retains only in-frame clones and omits some. The sample carries some 98,000 clones, roughly 64% recorded once.

The rearrangement links TRBV15 to TRBJ2-3, with D uncertain. This sequence originates from a human donor with alopecia areata. The sequenced sample was CD8+ T cells sorted from blood, obtained at week 4, from a patient treated with tofacitinib. Here the CDR3 DNA reads TGTGCCACCAGCATGTATGCGCCCGCCACAGATACGCAGTATTTT. Translation: CATSMYAPATDTQYF.